These 10 T cell receptor beta chains came from one sample sequenced in a study of blood T cell repertoires in COVID-19. Repertoires were generated with immunoSEQ multiplex PCR, while TCRdb's copy carries only in-frame clones and drops some. The sample consists of roughly 110,000 clones, roughly four fifths of them appearing once. The source material was peripheral blood. These TCRs come from an older woman with acute or convalescent COVID-19.

The rearrangement links TRBV19 to TRBJ1-1; the match to TRBD1 covers 8 bases. CDR1 LNHDA and CDR2 SQIVND come from the germline V gene (reference sequence). The CDR3 extends over 15 amino acids. V shed 4 bases, J shed 5 bases, and the junction held 9 bases outside the gene matches. CDR3 amino acids: CASSNGQGGWTEAFF. In DNA form, the CDR3 reads TGTGCCAGTAGTAACGGACAGGGAGGGTGGACTGAAGCTTTCTTT.

V is TRBV18 and J is TRBJ1-3, with no clear D. This CDR3 is built from 16 residues. The V gene's germline CDR1 is KGHSH and CDR2 LQKENI. V was pared by 2 bases and J by 1 base, with 12 bases between. The CDR3 nucleotides read TGTGCCAGCTCACCATCGAACACGGGTTCTGGAAACACCATATATTTT. This sequence encodes CASSPSNTGSGNTIYF. Supplemented by reference TRBV18 and TRBJ1-3, the full variable domain reads NAGVMQNPRHLVRRRGQEARLRCSPMKGHSHVYWYRQLPEEGLKFMVYLQKENIIDESGMPKERFSAEFPKEGPSILRIQQVVRGDSAAYFCASSPSNTGSGNTIYFGEGSWLTVV.

This clone occurred a few times. The chain has TRBV5-4 and TRBJ2-1; D remains ambiguous. CDR3 length equals 12 residues. V lost 1 base and J 10 bases, leaving 9 bases between the germline ends. Germline V lookup: CDR1 SGHNT, CDR2 YYREEE (reference sequence). The CDR3 region is CASSLPPEEQFF. CDR3 coding DNA: TGTGCCAGCAGCTTGCCACCGGAGGAGCAGTTCTTC. Drawing the rest from reference TRBV5-4 and TRBJ2-1, the complete variable domain is ETGVTQSPTHLIKTRGQQVTLRCSSQSGHNTVSWYQQALGQGPQFIFQYYREEENGRGNFPPRFSGLQFPNYSSELNVNALELDDSALYLCASSLPPEEQFFGPGTRLTVL.

The chain combines TRBV10-3 with TRBJ1-5, with TRBD1 matching over 7 bases. In germline, CDR1 is ENHRY, CDR2 SYGVKD. CDR3 size: 13 residues. The CDR3 sequence is CAQGQGNNQPQHF. DNA for the CDR3: TGTGCACAGGGGCAGGGGAACAATCAGCCCCAGCATTTT.

V gene TRBV6-6 combines with J gene TRBJ2-1; TRBD2 agrees at 14 bases. J gave up 8 bases and V 4 bases, and 4 bases lay outside the gene matches. Germline V lookup: CDR1 MNHNY, CDR2 SVGAGI (reference sequence). CDR3 length: 15 amino acids. For the CDR3, the DNA is TGTGCCAGCAGTTCCTCGGGACTAGCGGGAGATGAGCAGTTCTTC. It translates to CASSSSGLAGDEQFF.

The V call is TRBV28, the J call TRBJ1-6; D perhaps matches TRBD1 (6 bases). CDR1 MDHEN and CDR2 SYDVKM come from the germline V gene. The CDR3 runs 14 residues. V lost 5 bases, J lost 6 bases, and 11 bases lay in between. The CDR3 loop is CASSPDRTNSPLHF. As DNA, the CDR3 is TGTGCCAGCAGTCCCGACAGGACTAATTCACCCCTCCACTTT.

The V gene is TRBV29-1, the J gene TRBJ2-7; TRBD1 matches at 9 bases. The CDR3 has 13 residues. The junction had 9 bases not matched to a gene; V was cut back by 7 bases and J by 5 bases. CDR1 is SQVTM, CDR2 ANQGSEA, per germline. The CDR3 is CSGTGTGPNEQYF. The DNA of the CDR3 is TGCAGCGGCACCGGGACAGGGCCTAACGAGCAGTACTTC.

The chain links TRBV14 to TRBJ1-2; possibly TRBD1 for D (5 bases). CDR1 and CDR2 (germline): SGHDN, FVKESK. V lost 5 bases and J 1 base, leaving 14 bases between the germline ends. CDR3 length equals 15 residues. The CDR3 sequence is CASSWRQGVNYGYTF. The CDR3, as DNA: TGTGCCAGCAGCTGGCGACAAGGGGTTAACTATGGCTACACCTTC.

This chain connects TRBV28 to TRBJ2-1, with D uncertain. The V end lost 4 bases, the J end lost 2 bases, and 12 bases lay between the germline ends. CDR3 size: 15 residues. Germline V gene data show CDR1 as MDHEN and CDR2 as SYDVKM. CDR3 nucleotides: TGTGCCAGCAGTTCCCCCGGTTCGGCCTACAATGAGCAGTTCTTC. It codes for CASSSPGSAYNEQFF.

The rearrangement joins TRBV9 to TRBJ1-3; D not resolved. V shed 6 bases and J shed 2 bases, with 9 bases lying between them. The CDR3 runs 13 residues. CDR1 is SGDLS and CDR2 is YYNGEE in the germline V gene. CDR3 loop: CASTSGAGNTIYF. DNA of the CDR3: TGTGCCAGCACGTCCGGAGCTGGAAACACCATATATTTT.